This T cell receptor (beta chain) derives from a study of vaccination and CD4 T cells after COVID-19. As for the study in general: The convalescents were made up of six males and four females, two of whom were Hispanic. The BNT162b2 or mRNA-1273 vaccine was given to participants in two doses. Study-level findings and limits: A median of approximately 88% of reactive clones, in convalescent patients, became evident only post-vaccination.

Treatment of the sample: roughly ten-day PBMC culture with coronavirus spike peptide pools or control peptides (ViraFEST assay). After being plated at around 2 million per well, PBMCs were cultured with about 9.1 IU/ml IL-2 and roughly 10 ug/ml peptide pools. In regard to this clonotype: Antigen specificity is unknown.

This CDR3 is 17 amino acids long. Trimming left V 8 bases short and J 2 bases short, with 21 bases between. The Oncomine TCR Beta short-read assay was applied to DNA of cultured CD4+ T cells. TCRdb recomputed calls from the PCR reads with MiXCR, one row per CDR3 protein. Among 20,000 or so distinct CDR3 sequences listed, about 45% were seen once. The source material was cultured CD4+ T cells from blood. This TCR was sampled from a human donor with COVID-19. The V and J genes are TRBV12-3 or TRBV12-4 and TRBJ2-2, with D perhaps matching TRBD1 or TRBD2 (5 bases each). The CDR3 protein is CASETVGGPLNTGELFF. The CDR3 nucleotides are TGTGCCAGCGAGACGGTTGGGGGACCCCTTAACACCGGGGAGCTGTTTTTT.